The next 3 T cell receptor beta chains were all read from a single sample in a study of T cell responses to AZD1222 COVID-19 vaccine. Clones were read by immunoSEQ multiplex PCR, and TCRdb kept only the in-frame ones, dropping some. This sample has 95,000 to 150,000 clones, with over 75% found just once. Source: peripheral blood, taken on day 0 of AZD1222 vaccination. These receptors originate from an adult in good health.

The CDR3, as DNA: TGTGCCAGCAGCGTAGCCGGGGCAATGGTTGAAAAACTGTTTTTT. This encodes CASSVAGAMVEKLFF. This chain joins TRBV9 and TRBJ1-4; the D gene is possibly TRBD1 (5 bases). Germline CDR1 SGDLS, CDR2 YYNGEE. The CDR3 covers 15 residues. The V end was cut by 0 bases, the J end by 7 bases, with 13 bases between.

The V call is TRBV19, the J call TRBJ1-2; D is uncertain. The V gene lost 10 bases and the J gene lost 2 bases, with 11 bases spanning the gap. The germline V gene has CDR1 LNHDA and CDR2 SQIVND (reference sequence). The CDR3 is 12 amino acids. CDR3 in amino acids: CAIRERNYGYTF. CDR3 nucleotides: TGTGCCATCAGAGAGAGGAACTATGGCTACACCTTC.

The rearrangement joins TRBV3-1 (or the pseudogene TRBV3-2) to TRBJ2-5, with 7 bases matching TRBD2. Germline V CDR1 and CDR2: LGHDT, YNNKEL (reference sequence). CDR3 size: 13 residues. After removal of 5 bases from V and 5 bases from J, the junction contained 5 bases not matched to a gene. CDR3 amino acids: CASSSAGVETQYF. Here the CDR3 DNA reads TGTGCCAGCAGCTCTGCGGGGGTGGAGACCCAGTACTTC.